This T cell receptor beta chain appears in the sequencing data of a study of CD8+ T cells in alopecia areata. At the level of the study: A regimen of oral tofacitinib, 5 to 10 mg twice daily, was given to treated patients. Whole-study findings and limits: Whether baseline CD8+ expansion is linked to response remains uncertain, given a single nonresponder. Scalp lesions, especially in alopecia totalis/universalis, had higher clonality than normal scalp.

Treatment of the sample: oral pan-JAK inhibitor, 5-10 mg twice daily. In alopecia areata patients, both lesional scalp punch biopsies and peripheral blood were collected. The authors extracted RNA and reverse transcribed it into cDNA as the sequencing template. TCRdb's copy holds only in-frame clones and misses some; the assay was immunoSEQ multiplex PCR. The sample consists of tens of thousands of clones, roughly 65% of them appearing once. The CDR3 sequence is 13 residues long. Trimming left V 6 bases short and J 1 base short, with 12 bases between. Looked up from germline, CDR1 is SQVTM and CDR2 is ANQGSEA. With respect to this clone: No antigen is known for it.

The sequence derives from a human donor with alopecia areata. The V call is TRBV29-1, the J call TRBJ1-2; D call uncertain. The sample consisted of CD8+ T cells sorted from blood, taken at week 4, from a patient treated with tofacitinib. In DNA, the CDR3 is TGCAGCGTCCCAAGCGGTAGTAACTATGGCTACACCTTC. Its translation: CSVPSGSNYGYTF. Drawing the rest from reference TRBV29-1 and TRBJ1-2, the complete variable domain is SAVISQKPSRDICQRGTSLTIQCQVDSQVTMMFWYRQQPGQSLTLIATANQGSEATYESGFVIDKFPISRPNLTFSTLTVSNMSPEDSSIYLCSVPSGSNYGYTFGSGTRLTVV.